This T cell receptor beta chain was recorded in a study of blood T cell repertoires in COVID-19. Across the study: Nucleic acid was either cDNA or gDNA, and it came from T cells, B-cell-depleted T cells, or PBMCs.

This CDR3 contains 15 residues. Clones were sequenced by immunoSEQ multiplex PCR, and TCRdb holds only the in-frame ones, with some missing. This table has fewer than 300,000 clones, around 86% appearing once. This TCR derives from a middle-aged man who had recovered from COVID-19. This chain connects TRBV21-1 to TRBJ2-2; TRBD1, the table's D call, lacks a check against the DNA. TRBV21-1 is marked as a pseudogene. Material: peripheral blood. The CDR3 sequence is CARPNRGEETGELFF. In DNA form, the CDR3 reads TGTGCCCGCCCGAACAGGGGGGAGGAGACCGGGGAGCTGTTTTTT.